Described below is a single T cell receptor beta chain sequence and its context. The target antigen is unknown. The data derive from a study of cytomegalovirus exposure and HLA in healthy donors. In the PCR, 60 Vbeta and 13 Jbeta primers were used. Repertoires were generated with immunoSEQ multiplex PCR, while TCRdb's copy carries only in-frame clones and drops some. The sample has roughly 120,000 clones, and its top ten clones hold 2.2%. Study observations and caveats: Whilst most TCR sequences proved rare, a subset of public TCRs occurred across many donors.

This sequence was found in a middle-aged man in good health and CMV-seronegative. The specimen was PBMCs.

DNA of the CDR3: TGTGCCAGCAGCCCAGGGACTAGCTACTTGGGTGATGAGCAGTTCTTC. Protein: CASSPGTSYLGDEQFF. J is TRBJ2-1 and V is TRBV7-9; 9 bases match TRBD2. Germline lookup yields CDR1 SEHNR and CDR2 FQNEAQ (reference sequence). The CDR3 is made up of 16 amino acids. The ends lost 5 bases at V and 8 bases at J; junction bases unmatched: 13.